The next 18 T cell receptor beta chains were all read from a single sample in a study of blood T cells in healthy people across ages. Using a J-beta primer mix together with a sample-barcoded 5' primer, a second PCR was run for roughly 7 to 12 cycles. TCRdb re-analysed the 5' RACE reads in MiXCR, keeping a single row per CDR3 protein. The sample holds some 900,000 distinct CDR3 sequences, around 28% seen once. The material sequenced was blood. The receptors were gathered from a woman older than 75 in good health.

This clonotype was detected ten times or more. The V and J genes are TRBV5-1 and TRBJ2-5, with D possibly being TRBD2 (6 bases). Per germline, CDR1 SGHRS and CDR2 YFSETQ. Trimming took 5 bases from V and 1 from J, leaving 21 bases between them. The CDR3 length is 17 residues. CDR3 region: CASRMLGGYRSQETQYF. The CDR3, as DNA: TGCGCCAGCAGGATGCTGGGGGGATACCGATCCCAAGAGACCCAGTACTTC.

This clonotype was seen repeatedly, ten times or more. The gene calls are TRBV29-1 and TRBJ1-2, with 10 bases matching TRBD1. Per germline, CDR1 SQVTM and CDR2 ANQGSEA. The junction had 6 bases not matched to a gene; V was cut back by 8 bases and J by 6 bases. This CDR3 comprises 12 residues. CDR3 amino acids: CSSLGTGDGYTF. For the CDR3, the DNA is TGCAGCTCCCTTGGGACAGGGGATGGCTACACCTTC.

Remarks on this clonotype: Mismatch with germline at one junction end may stem from a read error. Written as DNA, the CDR3 is TGTGCCTCCAGCCGTAACTACAATGAGCAGTTCTTC. Protein: CASSRNYNEQFF. The chain employs TRBV15 and TRBJ2-1; D is ambiguous. The CDR3 has 12 amino acids. The germline gives CDR1 LNHNV, CDR2 YYDKDF (reference sequence).

In this sample, this clonotype turned up many times. The chain employs TRBV12-3 or TRBV12-4 and TRBJ2-4, with 9 nucleotides matching TRBD1. The CDR3 length is 16 residues. The V gene end was trimmed by 5 bases and the J gene end by 1 base; junction bases not matched to a gene: 6. The CDR3 sequence is CASSPSGTGAKNIQYF. DNA of the CDR3: TGTGCCAGCAGTCCCTCAGGGACAGGGGCCAAAAACATTCAGTACTTC.

The chain combines TRBV2 with TRBJ2-3, with no clear D. Germline V lookup: CDR1 SNHLY, CDR2 FYNNEI. With 5 bases removed from V and 14 bases from J, the gap between germline ends came to 14 bases. The CDR3 is 11 amino acids. The CDR3 nucleotides are TGTGCCAGCAGTCCCTCTGTAAGGATGTATTTT. It specifies CASSPSVRMYF.

This clonotype was counted many times. The chain joins TRBV7-2 to TRBJ2-5, with D hard to call. The CDR3 is 16 amino acids. Trimming removed 1 base from V and 1 base from J, with 13 bases in between. CDR1 SGHTA and CDR2 FQGNSA come from the germline V gene. The chain's CDR3 is CASSLVRRVFQETQYF. The CDR3 nucleotides are TGTGCCAGCAGCTTAGTACGCCGGGTATTCCAAGAGACCCAGTACTTC.

To note about this clonotype: The junction differs from germline at one of its ends, possibly a read error. This chain uses TRBV7-9 with TRBJ2-6; TRBD2 aligns across 7 bases. The CDR3 loop spans 18 amino acids. The germline CDR1 and CDR2 sequences are SEHNR and FQNEAQ (reference sequence). In DNA form, the CDR3 reads TGTGCCAGCAGTGGTGGTCTGGGAGGGGTATCTGGGGCCAACGTCCCGACTTTC. Protein: CASSGGLGGVSGANVPTF.

The gene calls are TRBV4-2 and TRBJ2-2; 8 bases line up with TRBD1. Germline V CDR1 and CDR2: LGHNA, YNFKEQ. V shed 0 bases, J shed 5 bases, and the junction held 14 bases outside the gene matches. The CDR3 is made up of 19 amino acids. CDR3 sequence (DNA): TGTGCCAGCAGCCAAGATAATATGAGGACAGGGAAAGTGACCGGGGAGCTGTTTTTT. It specifies CASSQDNMRTGKVTGELFF.

There are many counts of this clonotype. The DNA of the CDR3 is TGTGCCAGCAGGTCGACAGCGTACAATGAGCAGTTCTTC. Translation gives CASRSTAYNEQFF. The rearrangement joins TRBV3-1 to TRBJ2-1; possible D gene TRBD1, 5 bases. CDR1 and CDR2 from the germline V gene are LGHDT and YNNKEL (reference sequence). The CDR3 is 13 residues long. V gave up 6 bases and J gave up 4 bases, with 10 bases separating them.

Ten or more counts support this clonotype. The J gene is TRBJ2-1, the V gene TRBV20-1; 10 bases match TRBD2. Trimming cost V 3 bases and J 0 bases; bases outside gene matches: 11. Germline V gene data show CDR1 as DFQATT and CDR2 as SNEGSKA (reference sequence). The CDR3 is made up of 18 amino acids. DNA for the CDR3: TGCAGTGCTAGGAAGTGGCTAGCGGGGGCTAGCTCCTACAATGAGCAGTTCTTC. This encodes CSARKWLAGASSYNEQFF.

This clonotype showed up many times. The V call is TRBV5-1, the J call TRBJ2-7; TRBD1 agrees at 8 bases. The tail of the sequence fits TRBJ2-5 better, so the J call may be wrong. CDR3 size: 15 residues. The germline gives CDR1 SGHRS, CDR2 YFSETQ. DNA for the CDR3: TGCGCCAGCAGCTTGGTGCAGGGGGCTAGAAAGACCCAGTACTTC. Translated: CASSLVQGARKTQYF.

This rearrangement joins TRBV6-5 to TRBJ2-7; 8 nucleotides match TRBD1. The germline V gene encodes CDR1 MNHEY and CDR2 SVGAGI. With V trimmed by 4 bases and J by 6 bases, 11 bases remained unmatched. The CDR3 totals 15 residues. The CDR3 bases are TGTGCCAGCAGTTCCCCCGGACAGGGTAGCATCGAGCAGTACTTC. Its protein product is CASSSPGQGSIEQYF.

The sample holds a few counts of this clonotype. The chain combines TRBV20-1 with TRBJ2-2, with 11 bases aligning to TRBD2. Germline CDR1 is DFQATT and CDR2 is SNEGSKA (reference sequence). The CDR3 is 17 amino acids. The V segment lost 1 base and the J segment 1 base; nucleotides outside the gene matches: 5. CDR3 nucleotide sequence: TGCAGTGCTAGAGGTCCGACTAGCGGGGAGAACACCGGGGAGCTGTTTTTT. Translated, it gives CSARGPTSGENTGELFF.

This clonotype was observed many times. This chain uses TRBV7-6 with TRBJ2-1; D gene ambiguous. This CDR3 region has 12 residues. Trimming took off 2 bases at V and 9 bases at J, with 8 bases between the two ends. Looked up from germline, CDR1 is SGHVS and CDR2 is FNYEAQ. CDR3 residues: CASSLTVGEQFF. The CDR3 region has the DNA TGTGCCAGCAGCTTAACGGTCGGTGAGCAGTTCTTC.

Comment on this clonotype: Since a much larger clone is just one base distant, this may be a read error. This chain joins TRBV30 and TRBJ2-5; tentatively, D is TRBD1 (5 bases). CDR1 is GTSNPN, CDR2 SVGIG, per germline (reference sequence). The CDR3 is 12 residues long. Trimming took 0 bases from V and 6 from J, leaving 8 bases between them. The CDR3 sequence: CAWSVQAKTQYF. The DNA of the CDR3 is TGTGCCTGGAGTGTACAGGCGAAGACCCAGTACTTC.

This clonotype was recorded many times. The chain combines TRBV10-3 with TRBJ2-1, with 10 nucleotides matching TRBD2. Per germline, CDR1 ENHRY and CDR2 SYGVKD. The CDR3 consists of 18 residues. V gave up 2 bases and J gave up 6 bases; unmatched junction bases: 13. CDR3 in amino acids: CAISEGGLLAGFGNEQFF. The CDR3 DNA reads TGTGCCATCAGTGAGGGGGGGCTACTAGCGGGATTCGGCAATGAGCAGTTCTTC.

V gene TRBV29-1 combines with J gene TRBJ2-5; weak D call: TRBD1 (6 bases). The tail of the sequence fits TRBJ2-7 better, so the J call may be wrong. This CDR3 is 14 amino acids long. CDR1 and CDR2 from the germline V gene are SQVTM and ANQGSEA. CDR3 sequence: CSVLRQESAYEQYF. Written as DNA, the CDR3 is TGCAGCGTTCTACGACAGGAATCGGCCTACGAGCAGTACTTC.

This clonotype was observed a few times. A much larger clone sits a single nucleotide away, making a read error possible. The gene calls are TRBV10-3 and TRBJ2-1; 10 bases fit TRBD1. Germline V gives CDR1 ENHRY, CDR2 SYGVKD. With V trimmed by 6 bases and J by 6 bases, 8 bases remained unmatched. This CDR3 is built from 15 residues. This CDR3 reads CAIRDRDRGCNEQFF. CDR3 nucleotide sequence: TGTGCCATCAGGGACCGGGACAGGGGCTGCAATGAGCAGTTCTTC.